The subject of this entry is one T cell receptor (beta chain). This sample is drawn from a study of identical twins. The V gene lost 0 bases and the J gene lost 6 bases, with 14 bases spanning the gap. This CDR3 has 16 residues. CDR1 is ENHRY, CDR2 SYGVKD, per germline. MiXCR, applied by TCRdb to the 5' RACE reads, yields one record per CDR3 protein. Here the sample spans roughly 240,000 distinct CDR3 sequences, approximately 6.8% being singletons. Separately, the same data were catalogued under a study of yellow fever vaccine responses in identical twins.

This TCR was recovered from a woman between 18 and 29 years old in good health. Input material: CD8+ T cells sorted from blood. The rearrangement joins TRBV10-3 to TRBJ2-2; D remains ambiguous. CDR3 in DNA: TGTGCCATCAGTGAGTCGGCGTTTTTAGGGCCCGGGGAGCTGTTTTTT. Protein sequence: CAISESAFLGPGELFF.